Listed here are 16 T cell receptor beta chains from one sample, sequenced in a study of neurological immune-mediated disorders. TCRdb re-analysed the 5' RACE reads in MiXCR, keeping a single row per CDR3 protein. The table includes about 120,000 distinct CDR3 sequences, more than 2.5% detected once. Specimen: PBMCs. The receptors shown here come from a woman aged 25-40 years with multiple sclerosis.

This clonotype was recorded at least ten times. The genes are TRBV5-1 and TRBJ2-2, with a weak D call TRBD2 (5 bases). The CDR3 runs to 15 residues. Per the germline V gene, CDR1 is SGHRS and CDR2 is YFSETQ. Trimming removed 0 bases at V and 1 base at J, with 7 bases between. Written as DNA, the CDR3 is TGCGCCAGCAGCTTGGCGGGGAAGAACACCGGGGAGCTGTTTTTT. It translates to CASSLAGKNTGELFF.

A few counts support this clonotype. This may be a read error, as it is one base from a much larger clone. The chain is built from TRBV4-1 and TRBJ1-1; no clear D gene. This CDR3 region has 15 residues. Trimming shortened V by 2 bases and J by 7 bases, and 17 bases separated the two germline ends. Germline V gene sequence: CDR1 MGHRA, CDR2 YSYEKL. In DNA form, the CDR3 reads TGCGCCAGCAGCCAATGGGCGTCGGAAGGGAGTGAAGCTTTCTTT. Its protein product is CASSQWASEGSEAFF.

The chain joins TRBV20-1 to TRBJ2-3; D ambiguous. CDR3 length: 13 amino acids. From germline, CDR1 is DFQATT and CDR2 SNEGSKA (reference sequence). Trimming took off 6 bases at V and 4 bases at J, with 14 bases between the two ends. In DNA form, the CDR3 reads TGCAGTGCCCCTGGTAGGGTCGCAGATACGCAGTATTTT. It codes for CSAPGRVADTQYF.

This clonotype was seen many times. This CDR3 reads CASSRTLTSGSSDTQYF. CDR3 coding DNA: TGCGCCAGCAGCCGGACCCTGACTAGCGGGAGTTCAGATACGCAGTATTTT. V and J are TRBV5-1 and TRBJ2-3; 12 positions match TRBD2. CDR3 size: 17 residues. Per the germline V gene, CDR1 is SGHRS and CDR2 is YFSETQ. J was trimmed by 4 bases and V by 4 bases; bases with no gene match: 10.

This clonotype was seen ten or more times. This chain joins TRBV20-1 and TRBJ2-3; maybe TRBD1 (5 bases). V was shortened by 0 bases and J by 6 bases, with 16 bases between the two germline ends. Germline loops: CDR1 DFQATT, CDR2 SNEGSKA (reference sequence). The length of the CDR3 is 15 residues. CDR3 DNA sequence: TGCAGTGCTAGAGATAACCGTTGGGGCGCTGATACGCAGTATTTT. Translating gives CSARDNRWGADTQYF.

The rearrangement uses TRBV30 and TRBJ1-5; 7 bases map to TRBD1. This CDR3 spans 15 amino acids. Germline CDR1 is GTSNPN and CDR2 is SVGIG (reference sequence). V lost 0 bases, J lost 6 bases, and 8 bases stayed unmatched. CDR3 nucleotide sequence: TGTGCCTGGAGTGTACGGGCCCAGGGGGGTCAGCCCCAGCATTTT. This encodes CAWSVRAQGGQPQHF.

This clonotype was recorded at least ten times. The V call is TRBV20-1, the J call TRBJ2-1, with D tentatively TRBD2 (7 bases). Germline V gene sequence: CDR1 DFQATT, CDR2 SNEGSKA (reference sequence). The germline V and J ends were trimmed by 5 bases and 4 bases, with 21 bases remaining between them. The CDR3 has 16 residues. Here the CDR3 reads CSAVPLVGGVYNEQFF. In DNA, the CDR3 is TGCAGTGCTGTACCCCTAGTAGGGGGGGTATACAATGAGCAGTTCTTC.

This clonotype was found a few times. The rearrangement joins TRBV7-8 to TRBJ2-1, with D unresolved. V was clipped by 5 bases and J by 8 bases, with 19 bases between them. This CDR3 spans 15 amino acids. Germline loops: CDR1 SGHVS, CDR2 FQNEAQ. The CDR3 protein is CASSRGAAIEDEQFF. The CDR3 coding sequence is TGTGCCAGCAGCCGCGGTGCGGCGATTGAGGATGAGCAGTTCTTC.

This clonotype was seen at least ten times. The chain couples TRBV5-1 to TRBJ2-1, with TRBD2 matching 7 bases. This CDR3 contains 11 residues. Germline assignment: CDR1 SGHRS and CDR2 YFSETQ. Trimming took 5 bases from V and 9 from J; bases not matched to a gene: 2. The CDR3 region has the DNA TGCGCCAGCAGTTGGGGGGGTGAGCAGTTCTTC. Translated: CASSWGGEQFF.

Here the CDR3 DNA reads TGTGCCAGCAGCTTAGGCGCAGGGAATGCCTACGAGCAGTACTTC. It yields the protein CASSLGAGNAYEQYF. The chain joins TRBV11-2 to TRBJ2-7, with TRBD1 as a possible D gene (5 bases). This CDR3 contains 15 residues. Germline CDR1 reads SGHAT; CDR2 reads FQNNGV. The V and J ends lost 1 base and 2 bases respectively, with 12 bases between them.

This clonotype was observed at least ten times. CDR3 coding DNA: TGTGCCAGCAGTAGCGGGAGGACGAACACCGGGGAGCTGTTTTTT. It specifies CASSSGRTNTGELFF. The chain couples TRBV12-3 or TRBV12-4 to TRBJ2-2; 9 nucleotides align to TRBD2. Trimming at V came to 5 bases and at J to 0 bases, leaving 1 base not matched to a gene. CDR3 length: 15 amino acids.

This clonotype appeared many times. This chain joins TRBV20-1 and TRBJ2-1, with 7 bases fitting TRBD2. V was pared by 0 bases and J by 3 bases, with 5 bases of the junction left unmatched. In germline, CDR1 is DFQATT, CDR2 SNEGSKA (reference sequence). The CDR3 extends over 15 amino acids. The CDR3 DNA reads TGCAGTGCTAGAGATCAAGCGGGGTTCTACAATGAGCAGTTCTTC. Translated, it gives CSARDQAGFYNEQFF.

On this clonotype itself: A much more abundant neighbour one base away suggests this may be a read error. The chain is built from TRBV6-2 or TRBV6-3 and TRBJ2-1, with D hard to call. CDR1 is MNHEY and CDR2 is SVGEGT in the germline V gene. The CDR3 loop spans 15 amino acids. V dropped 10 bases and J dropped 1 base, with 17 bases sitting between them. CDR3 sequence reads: CANWEIGASYNEQFF. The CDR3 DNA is TGTGCCAACTGGGAAATAGGAGCTTCCTACAATGAGCAGTTCTTC.

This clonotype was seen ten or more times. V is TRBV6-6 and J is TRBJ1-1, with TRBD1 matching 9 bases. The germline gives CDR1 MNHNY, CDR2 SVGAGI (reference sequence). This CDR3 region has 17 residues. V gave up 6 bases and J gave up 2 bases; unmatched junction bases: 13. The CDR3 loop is CASRGTGTGLGNTEAFF. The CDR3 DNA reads TGTGCCAGCAGGGGAACCGGGACAGGGCTAGGAAACACTGAAGCTTTCTTT.

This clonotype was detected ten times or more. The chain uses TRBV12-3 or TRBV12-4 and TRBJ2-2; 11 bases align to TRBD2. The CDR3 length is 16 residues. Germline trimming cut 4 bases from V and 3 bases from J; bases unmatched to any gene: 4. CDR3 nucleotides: TGTGCCAGCAGTTCCCATAGCGGGGGGGACACCGGGGAGCTGTTTTTT. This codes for CASSSHSGGDTGELFF.

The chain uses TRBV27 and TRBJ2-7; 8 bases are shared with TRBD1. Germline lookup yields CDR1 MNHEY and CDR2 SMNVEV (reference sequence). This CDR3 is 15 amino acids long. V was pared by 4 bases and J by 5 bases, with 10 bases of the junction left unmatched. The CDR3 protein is CASSSLGQGVHEQYF. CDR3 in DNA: TGTGCCAGCAGTTCCCTTGGACAGGGCGTCCACGAGCAGTACTTC.